Listed here are 21 T cell receptor beta chains from one sample, sequenced in a study of T cells after yellow fever vaccination. TCRdb passed the 5' RACE reads through MiXCR, listing each CDR3 protein once. This table has roughly 500,000 distinct CDR3 sequences, roughly a fifth appearing once. The specimen comprised PBMCs, sampled 15 days after the yellow fever booster vaccination. These receptors were obtained from a man aged 25-45 years who received the YFV17D yellow fever vaccine.

V gene TRBV9 combines with J gene TRBJ2-1; tentative D call: TRBD1 (8 bases). CDR3 length equals 14 residues. Per germline, CDR1 SGDLS and CDR2 YYNGEE. Trimming stripped 3 bases from V and 9 bases from J, with 16 bases between. CDR3 residues: CASSATTGGGEQFF. CDR3 bases: TGTGCCAGCAGCGCAACTACAGGGGGGGGTGAGCAGTTCTTC.

This clonotype occurred a few times. This chain joins TRBV7-2 and TRBJ2-7, with 7 bases aligning to TRBD2. The CDR3 sequence is 14 residues long. The germline V gene encodes CDR1 SGHTA and CDR2 FQGNSA. V shed 5 bases and J 1 base; nucleotides not matched to a gene: 5. CDR3 loop: CASSTSGLSYEQYF. CDR3 in DNA: TGTGCCAGCAGCACGTCGGGACTATCCTACGAGCAGTACTTC.

This clonotype was seen more than once but under ten times. The gene calls are TRBV3-1 and TRBJ2-5; weak D call: TRBD1 (6 bases). This CDR3 spans 16 amino acids. Germline V gives CDR1 LGHDT, CDR2 YNNKEL (reference sequence). V was trimmed by 5 bases and J by 3 bases, leaving 19 bases between them. The chain's CDR3 is CASSTLGQYAEETQYF. In DNA form, the CDR3 reads TGTGCCAGCAGCACCCTTGGACAGTACGCGGAAGAGACCCAGTACTTC.

This clonotype was picked up a small number of times. The DNA of the CDR3 is TGCAGTGCCCCCGGACTCCGCTCCACCGGGGAGCTGTTTTTT. It translates to CSAPGLRSTGELFF. The chain joins TRBV20-1 to TRBJ2-2; perhaps TRBD2 as D (5 bases). The CDR3 contains 14 residues. Germline CDR1 DFQATT, CDR2 SNEGSKA (reference sequence). Trimming removed 6 bases at V and 4 bases at J, with 15 bases between.

This chain links TRBV15 with TRBJ2-7; D gene ambiguous. Germline V gene lookup returns CDR1 LNHNV and CDR2 YYDKDF (reference sequence). The CDR3 length is 12 residues. The germline V and J ends were trimmed by 1 base and 6 bases, with 7 bases remaining between them. The CDR3 spells CATSRADGEQYF. CDR3 sequence (DNA): TGTGCCACCAGCAGAGCCGACGGCGAGCAGTACTTC.

The chain carries TRBV20-1 and TRBJ2-5; D remains ambiguous. V gave up 2 bases and J gave up 2 bases, with 6 bases separating them. The germline gives CDR1 DFQATT, CDR2 SNEGSKA (reference sequence). CDR3 length: 12 residues. CDR3 loop: CSARQTQETQYF. CDR3 bases: TGCAGTGCTAGACAGACTCAAGAGACCCAGTACTTC.

A few counts support this clonotype. This sequence joins TRBV6-2 or TRBV6-3 and TRBJ2-2; D ambiguous. The CDR3 is made up of 14 amino acids. The V end lost 2 bases, the J end lost 0 bases, and 4 bases lay between the germline ends. CDR1 and CDR2 from the germline V gene are MNHEY and SVGEGT. CDR3 bases: TGTGCCAGCAGTTACGCCCCGAACACCGGGGAGCTGTTTTTT. As protein: CASSYAPNTGELFF.

CDR3 nucleotides: TGCAGTGCTAGAGCAGTGGCTAGTGTTTACAATGAGCAGTTCTTC. It is translated as CSARAVASVYNEQFF. V and J are TRBV20-1 and TRBJ2-1; unclear D gene. The V gene's germline CDR1 is DFQATT and CDR2 SNEGSKA (reference sequence). The CDR3 has 15 residues. V was trimmed by 1 base and J by 4 bases, leaving 14 bases between them.

In its sample, this clonotype was seen a few times. The V call is TRBV11-1, the J call TRBJ2-3, with a weak D call TRBD2 (6 bases). CDR3 length: 18 amino acids. Germline V CDR1 and CDR2: SGHAT, FQDESV (reference sequence). V lost 5 bases to trimming and J lost 1 base, with 22 bases between them. CDR3 region: CASSLPWGDGGGTDTQYF. The CDR3, as DNA: TGTGCCAGCAGCCTTCCTTGGGGTGACGGAGGGGGCACAGATACGCAGTATTTT.

V and J are TRBV18 and TRBJ2-2; D is undetermined. CDR1 and CDR2 (germline): KGHSH, LQKENI. V was clipped by 0 bases and J by 3 bases, with 2 bases between them. The CDR3 has 13 residues. The CDR3 is CASSPPHTGELFF. The CDR3 DNA reads as TGTGCCAGCTCACCACCCCACACCGGGGAGCTGTTTTTT.

The chain is built from TRBV7-9 and TRBJ2-2; 11 bases match TRBD2. The junction had 8 bases not matched to a gene; V was cut back by 2 bases and J by 6 bases. The CDR3 sequence is 17 residues long. Germline CDR1 is SEHNR and CDR2 is FQNEAQ (reference sequence). Here the CDR3 reads CASSLRLLAGGPGELFF. The CDR3 DNA reads TGTGCCAGCAGCTTAAGGCTCCTAGCGGGAGGACCCGGGGAGCTGTTTTTT.

The J gene is TRBJ2-3, the V gene TRBV7-2; tentatively, D is TRBD1 (6 bases). Germline V CDR1 and CDR2: SGHTA, FQGNSA. This CDR3 spans 14 amino acids. The V end was cut by 3 bases, the J end by 6 bases, with 13 bases between. For the CDR3, the DNA is TGTGCCAGCAGCTTTAGGGGGAGTTTGGATACGCAGTATTTT. The encoded protein is CASSFRGSLDTQYF.

The CDR3 spells CATAAGSSYGYTF. In DNA form, the CDR3 reads TGTGCCACGGCGGCCGGATCCTCCTATGGCTACACCTTC. This chain joins TRBV3-1 and TRBJ1-2; D unresolved. Germline CDR1 LGHDT, CDR2 YNNKEL (reference sequence). Trimming removed 10 bases at V and 4 bases at J, with 16 bases between. CDR3 length equals 13 residues.

Remarks on this clonotype: The junction shows a germline mismatch at one end, possibly a read error. This sequence joins TRBV28 and TRBJ2-7; TRBD1 agrees at 12 bases. CDR3 length: 15 amino acids. Germline CDR1 MDHEN, CDR2 SYDVKM. CDR3 in DNA: TGTGCCAGCAGATCGGGACAGGGGGCCGCCTACGAGCTGTACTTC. It yields the protein CASRSGQGAAYELYF.

This clonotype was counted between two and nine times. This CDR3 is CASTGSLTYNEQFF. CDR3 DNA: TGCGCCAGCACCGGGAGTCTCACCTACAATGAGCAGTTCTTC. V usage is TRBV10-2 and J usage is TRBJ2-1, with D possibly being TRBD2 (6 bases). The CDR3 loop spans 14 amino acids. Trimming took 7 bases from V and 2 from J, leaving 12 bases between them. The germline gives CDR1 WSHSY, CDR2 SAAADI.

DNA for the CDR3: TGTGCCAGCAGTTTTACTCACACCGGGCCACACTCTGGAAACACCATATATTTT. Protein sequence: CASSFTHTGPHSGNTIYF. The chain uses TRBV28 and TRBJ1-3, with no clear D. The CDR3 is 18 residues long. V was shortened by 3 bases and J by 0 bases, with 18 bases between the two germline ends. The V gene's germline CDR1 is MDHEN and CDR2 SYDVKM.

The chain employs TRBV29-1 and TRBJ1-1; D ambiguous. Germline CDR1 is SQVTM and CDR2 is ANQGSEA. The CDR3 runs 14 residues. The V gene lost 4 bases and the J gene lost 0 bases, with 12 bases spanning the gap. The CDR3 nucleotides are TGCAGCGTTGTAGGCAGTAGCATGAACACTGAAGCTTTCTTT. Its translation: CSVVGSSMNTEAFF. Together with reference TRBV29-1 and TRBJ1-1, the CDR3 gives the full variable domain: SAVISQKPSRDICQRGTSLTIQCQVDSQVTMMFWYRQQPGQSLTLIATANQGSEATYESGFVIDKFPISRPNLTFSTLTVSNMSPEDSSIYLCSVVGSSMNTEAFFGQGTRLTVV.

The chain uses TRBV18 and TRBJ1-1; no clear D. Trimming left V 4 bases short and J 0 bases short, with 12 bases between. Per the germline V gene, CDR1 is KGHSH and CDR2 is LQKENI. This CDR3 has 15 amino acids. CDR3 region: CASSQETWMNTEAFF. The CDR3 DNA reads as TGTGCCAGCTCACAAGAGACATGGATGAACACTGAAGCTTTCTTT.

The chain combines TRBV29-1 with TRBJ1-5; no firm D call. The CDR3 length is 12 residues. The germline CDR1 and CDR2 sequences are SQVTM and ANQGSEA. V was trimmed by 8 bases and J by 2 bases, leaving 10 bases between them. The CDR3: CSTGEGNQPQHF. The CDR3 DNA reads TGCAGCACTGGGGAGGGCAATCAGCCCCAGCATTTT. The whole variable domain, filled in from reference TRBV29-1 and TRBJ1-5, reads SAVISQKPSRDICQRGTSLTIQCQVDSQVTMMFWYRQQPGQSLTLIATANQGSEATYESGFVIDKFPISRPNLTFSTLTVSNMSPEDSSIYLCSTGEGNQPQHFGDGTRLSIL.

The chain has TRBV15 and TRBJ2-3; D might be TRBD2 (6 bases). Germline CDR1 is LNHNV and CDR2 is YYDKDF (reference sequence). V was pared by 0 bases and J by 1 base, with 14 bases between. This CDR3 has 17 residues. The CDR3 spells CATSRDWGGDRTDTQYF. The DNA of the CDR3 is TGTGCCACCAGCAGAGATTGGGGAGGCGACCGCACAGATACGCAGTATTTT.

This clonotype showed up many times. The chain combines TRBV7-2 with TRBJ2-7; 10 nucleotides agree with TRBD2. CDR1 and CDR2 from the germline V gene are SGHTA and FQGNSA. This CDR3 is built from 15 residues. V dropped 1 base and J dropped 6; count of bases not matched to a gene: 6. The CDR3 sequence is CASSLGASGSGEQYF. CDR3 nucleotide sequence: TGTGCCAGCAGCTTAGGGGCTAGCGGGAGTGGCGAGCAGTACTTC.